This T cell receptor beta chain was captured by sequencing in a study of blood T cell repertoires in COVID-19. Clones were read by immunoSEQ multiplex PCR, and TCRdb kept only the in-frame ones, dropping some. The profile shows about 360,000 clones, 75% to 90% of them singletons. The CDR3 is 16 residues long. CDR1 is SNHLY and CDR2 is FYNNEI in the germline V gene. V trimming: 2 bases; J trimming: 6 bases; junction bases outside the gene matches: 8. This TCR was recovered from a woman aged 60 to 75 with COVID-19, enrolled during active disease. The rearrangement uses TRBV2 and TRBJ1-5; TRBD1 matches 9 bases. Sequencing was done on a sample of peripheral blood. This chain's CDR3 is CASSENTGGVGQPQHF. In nucleotides, the CDR3 is TGTGCCAGCAGTGAAAATACAGGGGGCGTTGGTCAGCCCCAGCATTTT.